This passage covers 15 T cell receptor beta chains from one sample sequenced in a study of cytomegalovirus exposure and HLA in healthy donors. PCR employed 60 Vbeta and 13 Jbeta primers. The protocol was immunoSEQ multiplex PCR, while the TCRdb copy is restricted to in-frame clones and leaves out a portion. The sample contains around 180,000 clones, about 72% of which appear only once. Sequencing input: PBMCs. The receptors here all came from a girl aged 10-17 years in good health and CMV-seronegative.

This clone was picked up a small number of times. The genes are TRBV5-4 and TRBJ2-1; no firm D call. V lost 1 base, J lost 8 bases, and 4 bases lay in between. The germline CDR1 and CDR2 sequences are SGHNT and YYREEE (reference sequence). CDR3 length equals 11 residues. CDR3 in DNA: TGTGCCAGCAGCTTGAGCTATGAGCAGTTCTTC. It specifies CASSLSYEQFF.

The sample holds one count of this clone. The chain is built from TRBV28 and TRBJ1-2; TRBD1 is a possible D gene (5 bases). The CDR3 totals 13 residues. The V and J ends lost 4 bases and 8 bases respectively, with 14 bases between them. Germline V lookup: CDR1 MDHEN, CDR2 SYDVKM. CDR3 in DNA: TGTGCCAGCAGTTACCAAGGGGCAGAGGGCTACACCTTC. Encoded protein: CASSYQGAEGYTF.

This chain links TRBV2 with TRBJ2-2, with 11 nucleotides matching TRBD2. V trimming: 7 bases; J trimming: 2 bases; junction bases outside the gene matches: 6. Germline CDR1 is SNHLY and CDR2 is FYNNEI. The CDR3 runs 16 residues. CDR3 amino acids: CASTQTSGINTGELFF. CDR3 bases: TGTGCCAGCACCCAGACTAGCGGGATTAACACCGGGGAGCTGTTTTTT.

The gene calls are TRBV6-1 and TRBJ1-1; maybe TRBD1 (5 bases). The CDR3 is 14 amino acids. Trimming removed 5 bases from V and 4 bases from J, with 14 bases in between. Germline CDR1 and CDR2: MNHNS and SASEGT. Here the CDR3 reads CASSTQGLPTEAFF. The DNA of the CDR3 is TGTGCCAGCAGTACCCAGGGACTCCCCACTGAAGCTTTCTTT.

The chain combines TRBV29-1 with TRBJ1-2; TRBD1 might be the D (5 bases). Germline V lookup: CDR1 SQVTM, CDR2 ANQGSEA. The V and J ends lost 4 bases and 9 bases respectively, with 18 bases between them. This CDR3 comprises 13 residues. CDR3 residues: CSVVQGGPRSYTF. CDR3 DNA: TGCAGCGTTGTCCAGGGAGGGCCTAGGAGCTACACCTTC.

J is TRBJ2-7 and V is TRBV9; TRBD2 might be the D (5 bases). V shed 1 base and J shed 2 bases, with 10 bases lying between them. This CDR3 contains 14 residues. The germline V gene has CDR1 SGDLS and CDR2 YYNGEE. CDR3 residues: CASSVIRGTYEQYF. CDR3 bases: TGTGCCAGCAGCGTAATTCGGGGAACCTACGAGCAGTACTTC.

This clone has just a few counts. CDR3 sequence (DNA): TGTGCCAGCAGTCTGGACAGGGAGGTCTACGAGCAGTACTTC. Encoded protein: CASSLDREVYEQYF. The rearrangement joins TRBV6-5 to TRBJ2-7, with 8 bases aligning to TRBD1. V shed 5 bases and J 3 bases; nucleotides not matched to a gene: 6. The CDR3 loop spans 14 amino acids. Per the germline V gene, CDR1 is MNHEY and CDR2 is SVGAGI.

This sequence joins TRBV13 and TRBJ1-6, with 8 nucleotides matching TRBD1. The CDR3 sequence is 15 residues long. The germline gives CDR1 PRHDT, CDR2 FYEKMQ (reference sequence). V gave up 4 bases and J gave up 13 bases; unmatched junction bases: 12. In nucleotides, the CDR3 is TGTGCCAGCAGCTCAAACAGGGGGGATTATTTGCCCCTCCACTTT. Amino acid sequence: CASSSNRGDYLPLHF.

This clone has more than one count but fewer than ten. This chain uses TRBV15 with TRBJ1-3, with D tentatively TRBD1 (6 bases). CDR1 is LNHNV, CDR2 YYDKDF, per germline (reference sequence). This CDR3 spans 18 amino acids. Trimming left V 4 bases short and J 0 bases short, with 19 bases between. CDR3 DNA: TGTGCCACCAGCAAAGGGGGAGTCAGGGTCCTCTCTGGAAACACCATATATTTT. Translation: CATSKGGVRVLSGNTIYF.

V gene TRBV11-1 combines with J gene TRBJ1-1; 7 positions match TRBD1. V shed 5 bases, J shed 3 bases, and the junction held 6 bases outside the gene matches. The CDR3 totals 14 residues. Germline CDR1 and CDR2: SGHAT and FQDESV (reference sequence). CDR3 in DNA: TGTGCCAGCAGCATCAGGGGGGCAGACACTGAAGCTTTCTTT. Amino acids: CASSIRGADTEAFF.

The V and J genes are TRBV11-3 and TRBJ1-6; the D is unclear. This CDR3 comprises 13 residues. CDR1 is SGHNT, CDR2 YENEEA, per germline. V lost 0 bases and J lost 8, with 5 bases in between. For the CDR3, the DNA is TGTGCCAGCAGCTTAGACGAGGATTCACCCCTCCACTTT. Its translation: CASSLDEDSPLHF.

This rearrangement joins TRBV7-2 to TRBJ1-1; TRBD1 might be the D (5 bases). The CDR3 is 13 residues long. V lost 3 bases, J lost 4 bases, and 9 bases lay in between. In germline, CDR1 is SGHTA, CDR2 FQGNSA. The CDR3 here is CASSLGQTTEAFF. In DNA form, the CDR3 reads TGTGCCAGCAGCTTGGGGCAGACCACTGAAGCTTTCTTT.

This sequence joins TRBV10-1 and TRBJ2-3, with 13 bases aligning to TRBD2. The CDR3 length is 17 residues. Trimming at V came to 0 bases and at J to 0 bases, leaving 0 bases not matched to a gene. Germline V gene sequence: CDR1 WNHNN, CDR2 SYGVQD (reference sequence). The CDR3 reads CASSESGLAGSTDTQYF. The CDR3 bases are TGCGCCAGCAGTGAGTCGGGACTAGCGGGGAGCACAGATACGCAGTATTTT.

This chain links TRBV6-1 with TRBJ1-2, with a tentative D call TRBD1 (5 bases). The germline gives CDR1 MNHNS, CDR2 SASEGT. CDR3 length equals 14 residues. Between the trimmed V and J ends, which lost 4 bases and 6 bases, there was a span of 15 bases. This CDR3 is CASSVRARGDGYTF. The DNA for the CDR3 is TGTGCCAGCAGTGTTCGGGCGCGGGGCGATGGCTACACCTTC.

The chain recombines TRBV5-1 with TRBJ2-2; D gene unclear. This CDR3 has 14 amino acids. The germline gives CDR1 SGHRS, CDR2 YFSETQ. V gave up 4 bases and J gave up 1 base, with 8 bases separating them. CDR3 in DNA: TGCGCCAGCAGCGGATCAGGGAACACCGGGGAGCTGTTTTTT. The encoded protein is CASSGSGNTGELFF.